This T cell receptor beta chain was identified during a study of T cell responses to AZD1222 COVID-19 vaccine. Study details: Combined were second doses at about 4 or about 12 weeks.

Data came from immunoSEQ multiplex PCR; TCRdb stores just in-frame clones and leaves some out. Of tens of thousands of clones detected, around 89% appear once; the ten largest clones hold 5.7%. Germline V gives CDR1 SNHLY, CDR2 FYNNEI. Trimming took off 6 bases at V and 0 bases at J, with 21 bases between the two ends. This CDR3 contains 18 residues. Overall study findings and caveats: Donors, mostly white British, included more females; clonal diversity was possibly underestimated. Nearly half of spike-specific TCRs reportedly target unmutated variant regions. Distributed over spike, vaccine-associated CD4 TCRs predominated at 160-218 and 743-854.

In this sample, this clone turned up once. As yet, its antigen is unknown. This clonotype was sampled from an adult in good health. The chain has TRBV2 and TRBJ1-5; D possibly corresponds to TRBD1 (5 bases). Sequencing was performed on peripheral blood, taken on day 0 of AZD1222 vaccination. As DNA, the CDR3 is TGTGCCAGCAGCGACGGGAGTGGGGGACCCGATAGCAATCAGCCCCAGCATTTT. It yields the protein CASSDGSGGPDSNQPQHF.